One and the same sample provided the 13 T cell receptor beta chains below, sequenced in a study of spatial heterogeneity in lung cancer. Study findings and constraints: Counts that tracked tumor mutation counts were those of expanded intratumoral alpha and beta TCRs.

One entry per CDR3 protein results from TCRdb running MiXCR on the 5' RACE reads. In the table there are roughly 8,000 distinct CDR3 sequences, over 7.5% of which are singletons. Antigens of these TCRs are unknown. Specified time point: sample taken at primary tumor resection. This specimen was lung tumor tissue, taken at surgery. The receptors derive from a male donor with early-stage non-small cell lung cancer.

This clonotype has at least ten counts. The chain is built from TRBV2 and TRBJ1-2; no firm D call. The CDR3 has 12 residues. CDR1 is SNHLY, CDR2 FYNNEI, per germline. Trimming removed 11 bases from V and 0 bases from J, with 10 bases in between. The CDR3 nucleotides are TGTGCCCAAAAGCGGGCTAACTATGGCTACACCTTC. It encodes CAQKRANYGYTF. The whole variable domain, filled in from reference TRBV2 and TRBJ1-2, reads EPEVTQTPSHQVTQMGQEVILRCVPISNHLYFYWYRQILGQKVEFLVSFYNNEISEKSEIFDDQFSVERPDGSNFTLKIRSTKLEDSAMYFCAQKRANYGYTFGSGTRLTVV.

Within the sample, this clonotype is medium-sized (0.01 to 0.1%). This sequence joins TRBV12-3 or TRBV12-4 and TRBJ1-5; D possibly corresponds to TRBD1 (6 bases). The CDR3 has 13 residues. The V end lost 6 bases, the J end lost 8 bases, and 14 bases lay between the germline ends. CDR3 region: CASRKGGRKPQHF. The CDR3 DNA reads TGTGCCAGCAGGAAAGGGGGTCGAAAGCCCCAGCATTTT.

This clonotype showed up many times. The chain carries TRBV5-1 and TRBJ2-7, with 8 bases identical to TRBD1. The CDR3 length is 13 residues. From germline, CDR1 is SGHRS and CDR2 YFSETQ. The J segment lost 2 bases and the V segment lost 5 bases, leaving 3 bases of the junction unmatched. The CDR3 DNA follows: TGCGCCAGCAGAGTACAGGGGGCCTACGAGCAGTACTTC. Encoded protein: CASRVQGAYEQYF.

The chain uses TRBV20-1 and TRBJ1-1; D possibly corresponds to TRBD1 (6 bases). The CDR3 length is 14 residues. Germline V gives CDR1 DFQATT, CDR2 SNEGSKA (reference sequence). The ends were cut back, 4 bases at V and 3 bases at J, with 15 bases in the middle. CDR3 amino acids: CSAKFGGRHTEAFF. The CDR3 nucleotides are TGCAGTGCTAAATTTGGGGGGCGCCACACTGAAGCTTTCTTT.

This chain links TRBV5-1 with TRBJ1-4, with a weak D call TRBD1 (6 bases). This CDR3 has 15 residues. V lost 4 bases to trimming and J lost 0 bases, with 10 bases between them. CDR1 SGHRS and CDR2 YFSETQ come from the germline V gene. The CDR3 loop is CASSLGTSTNEKLFF. CDR3 nucleotide sequence: TGCGCCAGCAGCCTAGGGACATCAACTAATGAAAAACTGTTTTTT. Full variable domain (rest looked up from reference TRBV5-1 and TRBJ1-4): KAGVTQTPRYLIKTRGQQVTLSCSPISGHRSVSWYQQTPGQGLQFLFEYFSETQRNKGNFPGRFSGRQFSNSRSEMNVSTLELGDSALYLCASSLGTSTNEKLFFGSGTQLSVL.

This clonotype was observed at least ten times. The genes are TRBV27 and TRBJ1-1; perhaps TRBD1 as D (5 bases). V shed 3 bases and J shed 0 bases, with 17 bases lying between them. CDR3 size: 17 residues. The germline V gene has CDR1 MNHEY and CDR2 SMNVEV (reference sequence). CDR3 sequence (DNA): TGTGCCAGCAGTTTGAAGGAACCAGGGTACATGAACACTGAAGCTTTCTTT. Amino acids: CASSLKEPGYMNTEAFF.

By proportion, this clonotype is medium-sized. This chain joins TRBV11-2 and TRBJ1-3; no clear D gene. The germline gives CDR1 SGHAT, CDR2 FQNNGV. CDR3 length: 12 residues. Trimming left V 8 bases short and J 4 bases short, with 9 bases between. CDR3 in amino acids: CASRDMGNTIYF. The CDR3 nucleotides are TGTGCCAGCCGCGACATGGGAAACACCATATATTTT.

The sample holds many counts of this clonotype. V usage is TRBV7-2 and J usage is TRBJ2-1; TRBD2 matches at 12 bases. V was pared by 1 base and J by 6 bases, with 4 bases of the junction left unmatched. CDR1 is SGHTA and CDR2 is FQGNSA in the germline V gene. CDR3 size: 16 residues. The CDR3 nucleotides read TGTGCCAGCAGCTTAGAGGCACTAGCGGGAGGCAATGAGCAGTTCTTC. Protein sequence: CASSLEALAGGNEQFF.

In this sample, this clonotype is medium-sized (0.01 to 0.1%). The chain uses TRBV7-2 and TRBJ2-5, with D perhaps matching TRBD2 (6 bases). Trimming removed 0 bases at V and 5 bases at J, with 13 bases between. The germline gives CDR1 SGHTA, CDR2 FQGNSA. The CDR3 runs 15 residues. CDR3 DNA sequence: TGTGCCAGCAGCTTAGCAGGCAGGGACTGGGAGACCCAGTACTTC. Its translation is CASSLAGRDWETQYF.

This clonotype is classed as medium-sized. The chain has TRBV4-1 and TRBJ2-5; 9 nucleotides agree with TRBD2. Germline assignment: CDR1 MGHRA and CDR2 YSYEKL. This CDR3 comprises 13 residues. V lost 7 bases to trimming and J lost 4 bases; unmatched junction nucleotides: 4. CDR3 in DNA: TGCGCCAGCACCTCTAGCGGGATAGAGACCCAGTACTTC. Encoded protein: CASTSSGIETQYF.

This clonotype was seen repeatedly, ten times or more. The chain employs TRBV28 and TRBJ2-7; no definite D call. Deletions cut 8 bases from V and 5 bases from J, with 25 bases between. Per germline, CDR1 MDHEN and CDR2 SYDVKM. The CDR3 runs 16 residues. Here the CDR3 DNA reads TGTGCCAGCCCGGGTTCCTCGGCTCCTAAAGAGGACGAGCAGTACGTC. Amino acid sequence: CASPGSSAPKEDEQYV.

This clonotype was seen ten or more times. The CDR3 DNA follows: TGCAGTGCTCCTGACAGGGCGATCCATGGCTACACCTTC. This sequence encodes CSAPDRAIHGYTF. The V call is TRBV20-1, the J call TRBJ1-2, with 7 bases matching TRBD1. The CDR3 length is 13 residues. The germline V gene encodes CDR1 DFQATT and CDR2 SNEGSKA (reference sequence). The junction had 9 bases not matched to a gene; V was cut back by 5 bases and J by 6 bases.

This clonotype was seen repeatedly, ten times or more. CDR3 coding DNA: TGTGCCAGCAGTTTCGCGGGGCGCACTAACACTGAAGCTTTCTTT. Translation: CASSFAGRTNTEAFF. The chain employs TRBV27 and TRBJ1-1; D perhaps matches TRBD1 (5 bases). The germline V and J ends were trimmed by 3 bases and 2 bases, with 13 bases remaining between them. Germline V gene sequence: CDR1 MNHEY, CDR2 SMNVEV (reference sequence). This CDR3 is built from 15 residues.